A selection of T cell receptor beta chains follows, all from one sample in a study of T-cell memory formation after mild COVID-19. TCRdb re-derived calls from the 5' RACE reads in MiXCR, one entry per CDR3 protein. The sample consists of approximately 290,000 distinct CDR3 sequences, approximately 20% of them appearing once. Sample: PBMCs or a T cell subset sorted from them (not recorded which). These receptors were taken from a man aged 18 to 35 who had mild COVID-19 (a few samples of this study predate the infection). Cell type and time point are not known. The CDR3 runs from the conserved cysteine through the conserved F or W. D genes are given only for firm matches. A row's size may be missing; if present it is once, few, many or a size class.

cdr3_nt cdr3_aa clone_size v_call cdr3_length j_call d_call
TGTGCCAGCACTGGCAGGACGGTAGCCAAAAACATTCAGTACTTC CASTGRTVAKNIQYF few TRBV12-3/TRBV12-4 15 TRBJ2-4 .
TGTGCCAGCAGTCCACAAGCGGTGAGGCGAGAGCAGTACTTC CASSPQAVRREQYF . TRBV28 14 TRBJ2-7 .
TGTGCCAGCTCACCACGGGGGGATCGGACTGAAGCTTTCTTT CASSPRGDRTEAFF . TRBV18 14 TRBJ1-1 .
TGCGCCAGCAGCAAGCGGGGGGGCCTACATGAGCAGTTCTTC CASSKRGGLHEQFF few TRBV5-1 14 TRBJ2-1 TRBD2
TGTGCCAGCAACCTGGACAGGGTAACCCTCACCCTGAACACTGAAGCTTTCTTT CASNLDRVTLTLNTEAFF few TRBV6-2/TRBV6-3 18 TRBJ1-1 TRBD1
TGCGCCAGCAGCTCGACAGATATGGCTGAAAAACTGTTTTTT CASSSTDMAEKLFF . TRBV5-1 14 TRBJ1-4 .
TGCGCCAGCAGCCAAACTATTAGCGGGGGAGAGACCCAGTACTTC CASSQTISGGETQYF once TRBV4-3 15 TRBJ2-5 TRBD2
TGCAGTGCTAGAGATGGGGGGGCCCACTACGAGCAGTACTTC CSARDGGAHYEQYF few TRBV20-1 14 TRBJ2-7 .
TGTGCCTCCGCCGAGAGCTCCTACAATGAGCAGTTCTTC CASAESSYNEQFF . TRBV6-2/TRBV6-3 13 TRBJ2-1 .
TGTGCCAGCAGAGAGCAAGGACAGGCAAAAGAGACCCAGTACTTC CASREQGQAKETQYF . TRBV7-2 15 TRBJ2-5 TRBD1
TGTGCCAGCAGTACAGGGGGACGTGAAGCTTTCTTT CASSTGGREAFF . TRBV7-9 12 TRBJ1-1 TRBD1
TGTGCCAGCAGTAAAAGGGAATCGAGCGAGACCCAGTACTTC CASSKRESSETQYF few TRBV12-3/TRBV12-4 14 TRBJ2-5 .
TGCAGTGCTAGGGTCCCCGGGTCCACCGGGGAGCTGTTTTTT CSARVPGSTGELFF many TRBV20-1 14 TRBJ2-2 .
TGCGCCAGCAGCCCGACAGGGATCGAGACCCAGTACTTC CASSPTGIETQYF few TRBV4-1 13 TRBJ2-5 TRBD1
TGCGCCAGCACCCCCTCACCAAACTACAATGAGCAGTTCTTC CASTPSPNYNEQFF few TRBV5-1 14 TRBJ2-1 .